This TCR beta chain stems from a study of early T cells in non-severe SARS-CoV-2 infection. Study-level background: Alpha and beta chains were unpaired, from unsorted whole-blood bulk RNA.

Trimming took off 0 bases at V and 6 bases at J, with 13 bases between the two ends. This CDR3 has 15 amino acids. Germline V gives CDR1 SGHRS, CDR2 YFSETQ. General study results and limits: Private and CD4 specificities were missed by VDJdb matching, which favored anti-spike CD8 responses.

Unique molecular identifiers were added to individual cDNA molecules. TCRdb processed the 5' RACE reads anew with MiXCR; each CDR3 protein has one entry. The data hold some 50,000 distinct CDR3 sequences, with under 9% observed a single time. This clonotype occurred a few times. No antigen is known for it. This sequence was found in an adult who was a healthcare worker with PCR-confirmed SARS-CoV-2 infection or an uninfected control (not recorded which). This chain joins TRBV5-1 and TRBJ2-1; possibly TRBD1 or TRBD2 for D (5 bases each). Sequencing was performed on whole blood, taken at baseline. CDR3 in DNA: TGCGCCAGCAGCTTGGAGCGGTCCAGGGCCAATGAGCAGTTCTTC. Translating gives CASSLERSRANEQFF. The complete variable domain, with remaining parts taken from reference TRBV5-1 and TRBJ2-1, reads KAGVTQTPRYLIKTRGQQVTLSCSPISGHRSVSWYQQTPGQGLQFLFEYFSETQRNKGNFPGRFSGRQFSNSRSEMNVSTLELGDSALYLCASSLERSRANEQFFGPGTRLTVL.